The rows below give T cell receptor beta chains drawn from one sample of a study of OX40 agonist ivuxolimab in advanced cancers. Assay: immunoSEQ multiplex PCR; the TCRdb copy retains only in-frame clones and omits some. The data contain about 76,000 clones, less than 90% of them singletons. The sample in question was CD4+ or CD8+ T cells sorted from blood, obtained in a trial of the OX40 agonist ivuxolimab. These TCRs come from an adult with an advanced solid tumor such as melanoma, head and neck, liver or kidney cancer. The conserved cysteine and the conserved F or W are not part of the CDR3 here. Fields, in order: J gene, V gene, CDR3 protein.

TRBJ1-5,TRBV19,ASASREGRSYQPQH
TRBJ2-5,TRBV30,AWSDTDWGLGAQY
TRBJ2-7,TRBV4-2,ASSPTPGGLGEQY
TRBJ1-4,TRBV5-5,ASSLASSEKLF
TRBJ2-1,TRBV6-5,ASSGAPLAGEQF
TRBJ2-3,TRBV7-2,ASSARYTDTQY
TRBJ1-5,TRBV7-9,ASSPEVGPQH
TRBJ2-2,TRBV9,ASSSTGGIGELF
TRBJ1-4,TRBV7-2,ASSGRGDEKLF
TRBJ2-7,TRBV5-4,ASSLGTSGGSYEQY
TRBJ2-2,TRBV7-2,ASSPRGGQNTGELF
TRBJ2-7,TRBV18,ASSPAGRGTEEQY
TRBJ1-5,TRBV18,ASSPPGGGGNQPQH